Shown below are 23 T cell receptor beta chains from a single sample sequenced in a study of CD8 T cells in Susac syndrome. Random hexamers served to reverse transcribe about 0.5 to 1 ug RNA. TCRdb redid the calling of the immunoSEQ multiplex PCR reads with MiXCR, one entry per CDR3 protein. This table has approximately 160,000 distinct CDR3 sequences, 85% to 95% appearing once. The sample taken for sequencing was CD4+ T cells from PBMCs. Receptors originate from a human donor with multiple sclerosis.

The chain uses TRBV25-1 and TRBJ2-5, with D perhaps TRBD1 or TRBD2 (5 bases each). With 11 bases removed from V and 4 bases from J, the gap between germline ends came to 11 bases. Germline CDR1 MGHDK, CDR2 SYGVNS. CDR3 length: 11 amino acids. The CDR3 here is CASWGSETQYF. As DNA, the CDR3 is TGTGCCTCGTGGGGGTCAGAGACCCAGTACTTC.

In its sample, this clonotype was seen a few times. V usage is TRBV5-4 and J usage is TRBJ2-2; a possible D gene is TRBD2 (5 bases). Germline V CDR1 and CDR2: SGHNT, YYREEE (reference sequence). The CDR3 has 13 amino acids. Deletions cut 2 bases from V and 6 bases from J, with 8 bases between. CDR3 DNA sequence: TGTGCCAGCAGCTTCCTCGGGGCCGGGGAGCTGTTTTTT. This codes for CASSFLGAGELFF. The full variable domain, in which reference TRBV5-4 and TRBJ2-2 provide the parts outside the CDR3, is ETGVTQSPTHLIKTRGQQVTLRCSSQSGHNTVSWYQQALGQGPQFIFQYYREEENGRGNFPPRFSGLQFPNYSSELNVNALELDDSALYLCASSFLGAGELFFGEGSRLTVL.

This chain joins TRBV12-3 or TRBV12-4 and TRBJ1-1, with D possibly matching TRBD1 (5 bases). CDR3 length: 13 amino acids. V gave up 5 bases and J gave up 10 bases, with 17 bases separating them. The CDR3 spells CASSPQSGRGAFF. CDR3 in DNA: TGTGCCAGCAGTCCTCAATCGGGACGCGGAGCTTTCTTT.

The genes are TRBV20-1 and TRBJ1-5, with D perhaps matching TRBD1 (5 bases). The V gene lost 6 bases and the J gene lost 6 bases, with 15 bases spanning the gap. The CDR3 contains 13 residues. CDR1 is DFQATT and CDR2 is SNEGSKA in the germline V gene (reference sequence). The CDR3 is CSARQSGGQPQHF. Written as DNA, the CDR3 is TGCAGTGCGAGACAGTCGGGCGGTCAGCCCCAGCATTTT.

A single count supports this clonotype. The genes are TRBV2 and TRBJ1-2; 9 positions agree with TRBD1. Germline V gene data show CDR1 as SNHLY and CDR2 as FYNNEI. With V trimmed by 7 bases and J by 5 bases, 8 bases remained unmatched. This CDR3 comprises 14 residues. DNA for the CDR3: TGTGCCAGCAAGGGACAGGGTGGAGTATATGGCTACACCTTC. Protein sequence: CASKGQGGVYGYTF.

CDR3 sequence reads: CATSRGDDLFTDTQYF. CDR3 nucleotide sequence: TGTGCCACCAGCCGAGGGGACGATCTGTTCACAGATACGCAGTATTTT. The rearrangement links TRBV15 to TRBJ2-3; D tentatively fits TRBD1 or TRBD2 (5 bases each). V lost 5 bases to trimming and J lost 2 bases, with 17 bases between them. The CDR3 loop spans 16 amino acids. The germline CDR1 and CDR2 sequences are LNHNV and YYDKDF (reference sequence). Full variable domain (remainder filled in from reference TRBV15 and TRBJ2-3): DAMVIQNPRYQVTQFGKPVTLSCSQTLNHNVMYWYQQKSSQAPKLLFHYYDKDFNNEADTPDNFQSRRPNTSFCFLDIRSPGLGDTAMYLCATSRGDDLFTDTQYFGPGTRLTVL.

V and J are TRBV7-6 and TRBJ1-5; TRBD1 is a possible D gene (5 bases). From germline, CDR1 is SGHVS and CDR2 FNYEAQ. This CDR3 is built from 15 residues. V shed 1 base and J shed 4 bases, with 11 bases lying between them. CDR3 bases: TGTGCCAGCAGCTTAGACAAGGGGCCGAATCAGCCCCAGCATTTT. This codes for CASSLDKGPNQPQHF.

CDR3 nucleotide sequence: TGTGCCAGCAGCTTAGAACAGCCGGTCGGGGCCAACGTCCTGACTTTC. Protein product: CASSLEQPVGANVLTF. V gene TRBV7-6 combines with J gene TRBJ2-6; D not certain. The CDR3 consists of 16 residues. V lost 1 base and J lost 4, with 11 bases in between. Germline CDR1 is SGHVS and CDR2 is FNYEAQ.

The chain links TRBV28 to TRBJ2-1, with D tentatively TRBD1 (5 bases). The length of the CDR3 is 13 residues. V was clipped by 8 bases and J by 3 bases, with 11 bases between them. Germline V gene sequence: CDR1 MDHEN, CDR2 SYDVKM. The CDR3 protein is CASGLDNYNEQFF. Here the CDR3 DNA reads TGTGCCAGCGGCCTGGACAACTACAATGAGCAGTTCTTC. The full variable domain, in which reference TRBV28 and TRBJ2-1 provide the parts outside the CDR3, is DVKVTQSSRYLVKRTGEKVFLECVQDMDHENMFWYRQDPGLGLRLIYFSYDVKMKEKGDIPEGYSVSREKKERFSLILESASTNQTSMYLCASGLDNYNEQFFGPGTRLTVL.

The CDR3 sequence: CASSPSPRNYEQYF. The CDR3 DNA reads as TGTGCCAGCAGCCCCTCGCCCCGTAACTACGAGCAGTACTTC. This chain joins TRBV7-8 and TRBJ2-7, with D uncertain. The V end was cut by 5 bases, the J end by 3 bases, with 14 bases between. Germline CDR1 SGHVS, CDR2 FQNEAQ. The CDR3 is 14 amino acids.

The rearrangement uses TRBV27 and TRBJ2-7; 7 nucleotides match TRBD1. Germline assignment: CDR1 MNHEY and CDR2 SMNVEV (reference sequence). The V gene end was trimmed by 7 bases and the J gene end by 3 bases; junction bases not matched to a gene: 6. The CDR3 is 13 amino acids. This CDR3 reads CASKGTANYEQYF. The CDR3 DNA reads TGTGCCAGCAAAGGGACAGCCAACTACGAGCAGTACTTC.

For the CDR3, the DNA is TGTGCCAGCAGCTCGGAGACTAGCGGGGGCACAGATACGCAGTATTTT. It specifies CASSSETSGGTDTQYF. This chain connects TRBV7-9 to TRBJ2-3; 11 nucleotides line up with TRBD2. Germline trimming cut 4 bases from V and 1 base from J; bases unmatched to any gene: 4. Germline V gene data show CDR1 as SEHNR and CDR2 as FQNEAQ (reference sequence). The CDR3 totals 16 residues.

The chain carries TRBV3-1 and TRBJ2-3, with TRBD2 matching over 14 bases. Germline loops: CDR1 LGHDT, CDR2 YNNKEL (reference sequence). V lost 5 bases, J lost 6 bases, and 7 bases stayed unmatched. The CDR3 totals 16 residues. CDR3 protein: CASSNRLAGGADTQYF. The DNA for the CDR3 is TGTGCCAGCAGCAACCGACTAGCGGGAGGGGCGGATACGCAGTATTTT.

This clonotype has more than one count but fewer than ten. The chain is built from TRBV5-1 and TRBJ2-5, with D perhaps being TRBD1 or TRBD2 (5 bases each). Germline assignment: CDR1 SGHRS and CDR2 YFSETQ. Deletions cut 4 bases from V and 5 bases from J, with 15 bases between. This CDR3 comprises 14 residues. The CDR3 protein is CASSAGAEGETQYF. CDR3 nucleotides: TGCGCCAGCAGCGCGGGCGCCGAGGGGGAGACCCAGTACTTC. Combining the CDR3 with reference TRBV5-1 and TRBJ2-5 gives the whole variable domain KAGVTQTPRYLIKTRGQQVTLSCSPISGHRSVSWYQQTPGQGLQFLFEYFSETQRNKGNFPGRFSGRQFSNSRSEMNVSTLELGDSALYLCASSAGAEGETQYFGPGTRLLVL.

The chain employs TRBV14 and TRBJ1-6, with 9 positions matching TRBD1. CDR1 and CDR2 from the germline V gene are SGHDN and FVKESK. The CDR3 contains 15 residues. Trimming at V came to 4 bases and at J to 6 bases, leaving 4 bases not matched to a gene. The CDR3 bases are TGTGCCAGCAGCCCCGGACAGGGGATTAATTCACCCCTCCACTTT. Translation: CASSPGQGINSPLHF. Filled out from reference TRBV14 and TRBJ1-6, the complete variable domain reads EAGVTQFPSHSVIEKGQTVTLRCDPISGHDNLYWYRRVMGKEIKFLLHFVKESKQDESGMPNNRFLAERTGGTYSTLKVQPAELEDSGVYFCASSPGQGINSPLHFGNGTRLTVT.

The V gene is TRBV7-2, the J gene TRBJ2-7; 9 positions agree with TRBD1. Trimming cost V 5 bases and J 0 bases; bases outside gene matches: 8. Germline CDR1 and CDR2: SGHTA and FQGNSA. This CDR3 comprises 16 residues. CDR3 nucleotide sequence: TGTGCCAGCAGCGCTGCCGGGACAGGGATCTCCTACGAGCAGTACTTC. This sequence encodes CASSAAGTGISYEQYF.

The chain uses TRBV9 and TRBJ2-3; TRBD2 matches at 9 bases. The CDR3 extends over 14 amino acids. Germline assignment: CDR1 SGDLS and CDR2 YYNGEE. The V gene end was trimmed by 7 bases and the J gene end by 2 bases; junction bases not matched to a gene: 5. The DNA of the CDR3 is TGTGCCAGCGCGGGAGGGCTGACCACAGATACGCAGTATTTT. It codes for CASAGGLTTDTQYF.

V is TRBV20-1 and J is TRBJ2-3; TRBD2 is a possible D gene (6 bases). Germline V gene sequence: CDR1 DFQATT, CDR2 SNEGSKA (reference sequence). With 3 bases removed from V and 5 bases from J, the gap between germline ends came to 15 bases. CDR3 length equals 14 residues. CDR3 residues: CSASLGGVVDTQYF. The CDR3 coding sequence is TGCAGTGCTAGCCTCGGCGGGGTAGTAGATACGCAGTATTTT.

The rearrangement joins TRBV6-5 to TRBJ1-1; D is unclear. Germline V lookup: CDR1 MNHEY, CDR2 SVGAGI. The CDR3 runs to 14 residues. Trimming removed 6 bases from V and 6 bases from J, with 17 bases in between. The CDR3 region is CASRPPKWGSEAFF. CDR3 DNA: TGTGCCAGCAGACCACCGAAGTGGGGTTCTGAAGCTTTCTTT.

The gene calls are TRBV5-1 and TRBJ2-3; D is unresolved. Germline V gene lookup returns CDR1 SGHRS and CDR2 YFSETQ. V was clipped by 0 bases and J by 2 bases, with 7 bases between them. This CDR3 spans 14 amino acids. The CDR3 bases are TGCGCCAGCAGCTTGGTGGTTTACACAGATACGCAGTATTTT. Translating gives CASSLVVYTDTQYF.

The genes are TRBV7-2 and TRBJ2-3; the D is unclear. The germline gives CDR1 SGHTA, CDR2 FQGNSA. The V end lost 1 base, the J end lost 4 bases, and 9 bases lay between the germline ends. The CDR3 has 14 residues. This CDR3 is CASSLVQSSDTQYF. The CDR3 DNA is TGTGCCAGCAGCTTAGTCCAGTCGTCAGATACGCAGTATTTT.

The chain recombines TRBV5-3 with TRBJ2-1, with D maybe TRBD2 (5 bases). TRBV5-3 is an ORF; its function is uncertain. This CDR3 contains 11 residues. V lost 1 base to trimming and J lost 15 bases, with 11 bases between them. CDR3 protein: CARSLRRPPFF. In DNA form, the CDR3 reads TGTGCCAGAAGCTTGCGGAGGCCTCCGTTCTTC.

This chain links TRBV20-1 with TRBJ1-4; a possible D gene is TRBD1 (5 bases). Per the germline V gene, CDR1 is DFQATT and CDR2 is SNEGSKA (reference sequence). Between the trimmed V and J ends, which lost 3 bases and 8 bases, there was a span of 7 bases. CDR3 length: 11 amino acids. The CDR3 sequence: CSASRGEKLFF. The CDR3 DNA reads TGCAGTGCTAGTCGGGGGGAAAAACTGTTTTTT.